Listed below are T cell receptor beta chains from one sample, sequenced in a study of cytomegalovirus exposure and HLA in healthy donors. Measured with immunoSEQ multiplex PCR; TCRdb has only the in-frame clones, and not every one. The table has tens of thousands of clones, around 85% seen once. Sequencing was performed on PBMCs. Receptors were obtained from a man aged 25 to 40 in good health and CMV-seronegative. The CDR3 runs from the conserved cysteine through the conserved F or W. The order of the fields is J gene, clone size, D gene, V gene, CDR3 DNA, CDR3 protein. The D gene is left open where the match is weak. Rows may omit the clone size; those that give it use once, few, many or a size class.

j_call: TRBJ2-7; clone_size: .; d_call: .; v_call: TRBV30; cdr3_nt: TGTGCCTGGAGTGTACTTAGTTACGAGCAGTACTTC; cdr3_aa: CAWSVLSYEQYF
j_call: TRBJ1-2; clone_size: .; d_call: TRBD1; v_call: TRBV6-5; cdr3_nt: TGTGCCAGCAGGCGGACAGGGGTTAGCTATGGCTACACCTTC; cdr3_aa: CASRRTGVSYGYTF
j_call: TRBJ2-1; clone_size: .; d_call: TRBD2; v_call: TRBV30; cdr3_nt: TGTGCCTGGAGTGTACTAGCGGACTCCTACAATGAGCAGTTCTTC; cdr3_aa: CAWSVLADSYNEQFF
j_call: TRBJ1-1; clone_size: once; d_call: .; v_call: TRBV15; cdr3_nt: TGTGCCACCAGCAGAGAACAGGAACGGTCGGATTCTGAAGCTTTCTTT; cdr3_aa: CATSREQERSDSEAFF
j_call: TRBJ1-2; clone_size: .; d_call: .; v_call: TRBV6-5; cdr3_nt: TGTGCCAGCAGTTACTCGATCTCAGGGGCTAGAGGCTACACCTTC; cdr3_aa: CASSYSISGARGYTF
j_call: TRBJ2-1; clone_size: .; d_call: .; v_call: TRBV4-1; cdr3_nt: TGCGCCAGCAGCCAAGTAGACATAATCTCCTACAATGAGCAGTTCTTC; cdr3_aa: CASSQVDIISYNEQFF
j_call: TRBJ1-6; clone_size: .; d_call: TRBD1; v_call: TRBV11-2; cdr3_nt: TGTGCCAGCAGCTTAGGACAGGGGCTAAATTCACCCCTCCACTTT; cdr3_aa: CASSLGQGLNSPLHF
j_call: TRBJ1-1; clone_size: .; d_call: .; v_call: TRBV2; cdr3_nt: TGTGCCAGCAGCCCGGGACGGGGGACTGAAGCTTTCTTT; cdr3_aa: CASSPGRGTEAFF
j_call: TRBJ1-6; clone_size: .; d_call: .; v_call: TRBV12-5; cdr3_nt: TGTGCTAGTGGTTTGACAGGCGGGAATAATTCACCCCTCCACTTT; cdr3_aa: CASGLTGGNNSPLHF
j_call: TRBJ2-7; clone_size: .; d_call: TRBD2; v_call: TRBV2; cdr3_nt: TGTGCCAGCAGAACTGGGGGGGGTTCCTACGAGCAGTACTTC; cdr3_aa: CASRTGGGSYEQYF
j_call: TRBJ2-7; clone_size: .; d_call: .; v_call: TRBV5-1; cdr3_nt: TGCGCCAGCAGCTTGGTCCCAGGGAACGACGAGCAGTACTTC; cdr3_aa: CASSLVPGNDEQYF
j_call: TRBJ1-5; clone_size: medium-sized; d_call: TRBD1; v_call: TRBV6-1; cdr3_nt: TGTGCCAGCAGTTGGACAGGGGGCATCGATCAGCCCCAGCATTTT; cdr3_aa: CASSWTGGIDQPQHF
j_call: TRBJ2-3; clone_size: .; d_call: .; v_call: TRBV11-3; cdr3_nt: TGTGCCAGCAGTATCGGGGTTAGCACAGATACGCAGTATTTT; cdr3_aa: CASSIGVSTDTQYF
j_call: TRBJ1-1; clone_size: .; d_call: .; v_call: TRBV4-3; cdr3_nt: TGCGCCAGCAGCCAAAAAAACTTCCCCGAGGGTTTGAACACTGAAGCTTTCTTT; cdr3_aa: CASSQKNFPEGLNTEAFF
j_call: TRBJ2-7; clone_size: .; d_call: TRBD1; v_call: TRBV7-2; cdr3_nt: TGTGCCAGCAGCTTAGGCGCAGGGGGTACTTACGAGCAGTACTTC; cdr3_aa: CASSLGAGGTYEQYF
j_call: TRBJ1-6; clone_size: .; d_call: .; v_call: TRBV28; cdr3_nt: TGTGCCAGCAGTTTATTATCAGGGATTAATTCACCCCTCCACTTT; cdr3_aa: CASSLLSGINSPLHF